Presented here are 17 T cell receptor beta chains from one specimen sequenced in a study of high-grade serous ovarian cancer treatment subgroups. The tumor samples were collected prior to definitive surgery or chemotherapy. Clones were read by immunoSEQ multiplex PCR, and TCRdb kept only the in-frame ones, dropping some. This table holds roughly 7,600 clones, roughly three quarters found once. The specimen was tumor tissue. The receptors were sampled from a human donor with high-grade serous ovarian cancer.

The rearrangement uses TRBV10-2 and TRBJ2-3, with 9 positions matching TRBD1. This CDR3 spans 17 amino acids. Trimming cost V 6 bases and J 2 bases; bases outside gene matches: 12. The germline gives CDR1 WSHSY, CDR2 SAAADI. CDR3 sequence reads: CASRGGQGTFNTDTQYF. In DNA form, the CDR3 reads TGCGCCAGCAGAGGGGGACAGGGAACTTTCAACACAGATACGCAGTATTTT.

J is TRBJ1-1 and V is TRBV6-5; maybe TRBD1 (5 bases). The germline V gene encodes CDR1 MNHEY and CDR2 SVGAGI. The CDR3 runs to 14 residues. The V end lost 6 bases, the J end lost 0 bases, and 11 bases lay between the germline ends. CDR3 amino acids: CASRGLVMNTEAFF. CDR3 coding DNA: TGTGCCAGCAGGGGACTGGTCATGAACACTGAAGCTTTCTTT.

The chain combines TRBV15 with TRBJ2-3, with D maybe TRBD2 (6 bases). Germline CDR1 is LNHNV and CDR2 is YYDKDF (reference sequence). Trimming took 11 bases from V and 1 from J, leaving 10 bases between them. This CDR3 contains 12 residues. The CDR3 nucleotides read TGTGCCTCGGGACTTGGCACAGATACGCAGTATTTT. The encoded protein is CASGLGTDTQYF.

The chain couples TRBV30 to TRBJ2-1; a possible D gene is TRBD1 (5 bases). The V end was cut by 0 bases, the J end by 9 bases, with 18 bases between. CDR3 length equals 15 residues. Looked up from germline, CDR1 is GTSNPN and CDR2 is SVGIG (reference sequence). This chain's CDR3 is CAWSVVIGAPREQFF. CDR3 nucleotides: TGTGCCTGGAGTGTAGTAATTGGGGCCCCCCGTGAGCAGTTCTTC.

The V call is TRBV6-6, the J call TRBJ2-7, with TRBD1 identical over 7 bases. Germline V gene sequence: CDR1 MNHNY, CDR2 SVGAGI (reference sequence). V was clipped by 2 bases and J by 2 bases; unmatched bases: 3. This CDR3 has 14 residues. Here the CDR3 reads CASSYETGPYEQYF. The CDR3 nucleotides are TGTGCCAGCAGTTACGAGACAGGGCCCTACGAGCAGTACTTC.

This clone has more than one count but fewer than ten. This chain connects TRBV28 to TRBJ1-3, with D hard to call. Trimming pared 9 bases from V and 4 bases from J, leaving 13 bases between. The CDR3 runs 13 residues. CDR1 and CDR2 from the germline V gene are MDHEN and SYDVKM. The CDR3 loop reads CASARVWGNTIYF. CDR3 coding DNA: TGTGCCAGTGCCCGGGTTTGGGGAAACACCATATATTTT. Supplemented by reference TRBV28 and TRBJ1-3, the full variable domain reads DVKVTQSSRYLVKRTGEKVFLECVQDMDHENMFWYRQDPGLGLRLIYFSYDVKMKEKGDIPEGYSVSREKKERFSLILESASTNQTSMYLCASARVWGNTIYFGEGSWLTVV.

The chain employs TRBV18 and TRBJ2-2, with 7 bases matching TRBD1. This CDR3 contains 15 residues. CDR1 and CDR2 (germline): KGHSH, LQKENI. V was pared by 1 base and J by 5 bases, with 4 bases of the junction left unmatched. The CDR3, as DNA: TGTGCCAGCTCACCACAGGGGGCGGATACCGGGGAGCTGTTTTTT. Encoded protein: CASSPQGADTGELFF.

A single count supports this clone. This chain's CDR3 is CATHRRTSGNTGELFF. CDR3 DNA: TGCGCCACCCACCGAAGGACTAGCGGTAACACCGGGGAGCTGTTTTTT. The chain uses TRBV10-2 and TRBJ2-2, with TRBD2 matching 10 bases. The junction had 10 bases not matched to a gene; V was cut back by 10 bases and J by 2 bases. CDR1 is WSHSY and CDR2 is SAAADI in the germline V gene. The CDR3 runs 16 residues.

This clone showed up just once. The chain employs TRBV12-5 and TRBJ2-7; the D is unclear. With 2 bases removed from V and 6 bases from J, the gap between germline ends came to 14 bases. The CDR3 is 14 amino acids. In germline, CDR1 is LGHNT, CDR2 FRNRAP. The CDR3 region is CASGLPPPASEQYF. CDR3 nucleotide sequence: TGTGCTAGTGGTTTGCCGCCCCCGGCCAGCGAGCAGTACTTC.

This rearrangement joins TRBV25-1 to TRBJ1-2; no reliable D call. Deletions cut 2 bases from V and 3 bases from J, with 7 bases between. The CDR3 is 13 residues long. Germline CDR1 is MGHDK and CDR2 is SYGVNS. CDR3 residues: CASSEGSDYGYTF. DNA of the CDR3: TGTGCCAGCAGTGAAGGGAGCGACTATGGCTACACCTTC.

The CDR3 coding sequence is TGTGCCAGTTCCCCACTAGCGGGGGGGAATGAGCAGTTCTTC. This sequence encodes CASSPLAGGNEQFF. This chain joins TRBV19 and TRBJ2-1; 13 positions agree with TRBD2. This CDR3 spans 14 amino acids. Unmatched junction bases numbered 5, after V lost 8 bases and J lost 7 bases. Germline V gene sequence: CDR1 LNHDA, CDR2 SQIVND (reference sequence).

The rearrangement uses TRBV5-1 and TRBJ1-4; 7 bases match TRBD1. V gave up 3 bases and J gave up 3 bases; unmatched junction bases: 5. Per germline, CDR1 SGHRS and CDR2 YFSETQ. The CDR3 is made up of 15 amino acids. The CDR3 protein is CASSSAGTANEKLFF. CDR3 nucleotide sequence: TGCGCCAGCAGCTCCGCCGGGACAGCTAATGAAAAACTGTTTTTT.

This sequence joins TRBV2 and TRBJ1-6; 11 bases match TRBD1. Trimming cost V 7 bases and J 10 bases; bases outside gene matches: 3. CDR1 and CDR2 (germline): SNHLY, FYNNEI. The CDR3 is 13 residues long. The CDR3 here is CASIRDRGSPLHF. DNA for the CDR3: TGTGCCAGCATCCGGGACAGGGGGTCACCCCTCCACTTT.

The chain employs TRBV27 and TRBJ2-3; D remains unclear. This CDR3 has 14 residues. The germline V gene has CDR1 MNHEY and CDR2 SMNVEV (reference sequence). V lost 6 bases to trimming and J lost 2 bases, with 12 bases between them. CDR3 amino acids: CASSHPLSTDTQYF. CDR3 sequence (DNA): TGTGCCAGCAGCCATCCCCTCTCCACAGATACGCAGTATTTT.

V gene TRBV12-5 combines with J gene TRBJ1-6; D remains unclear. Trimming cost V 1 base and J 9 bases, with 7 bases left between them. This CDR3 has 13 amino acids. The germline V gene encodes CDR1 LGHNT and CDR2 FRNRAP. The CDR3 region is CASGLESSSPLHF. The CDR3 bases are TGTGCTAGTGGTTTGGAGAGTAGTTCACCCCTCCACTTT.

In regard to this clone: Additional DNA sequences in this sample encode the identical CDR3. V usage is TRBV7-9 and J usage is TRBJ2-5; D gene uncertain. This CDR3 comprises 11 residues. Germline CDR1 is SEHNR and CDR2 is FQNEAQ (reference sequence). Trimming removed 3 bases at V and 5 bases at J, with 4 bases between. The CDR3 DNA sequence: TGTGCCAGCAGCTTTCAGGAGACCCAGTACTTC. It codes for CASSFQETQYF.

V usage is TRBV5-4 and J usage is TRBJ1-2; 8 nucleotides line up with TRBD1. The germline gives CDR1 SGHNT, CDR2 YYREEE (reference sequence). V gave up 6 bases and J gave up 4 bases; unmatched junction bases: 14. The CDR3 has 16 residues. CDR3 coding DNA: TGTGCCAGCAAGGAACAGGGGGAGAGAAGAGGCTATGGCTACACCTTC. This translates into CASKEQGERRGYGYTF.